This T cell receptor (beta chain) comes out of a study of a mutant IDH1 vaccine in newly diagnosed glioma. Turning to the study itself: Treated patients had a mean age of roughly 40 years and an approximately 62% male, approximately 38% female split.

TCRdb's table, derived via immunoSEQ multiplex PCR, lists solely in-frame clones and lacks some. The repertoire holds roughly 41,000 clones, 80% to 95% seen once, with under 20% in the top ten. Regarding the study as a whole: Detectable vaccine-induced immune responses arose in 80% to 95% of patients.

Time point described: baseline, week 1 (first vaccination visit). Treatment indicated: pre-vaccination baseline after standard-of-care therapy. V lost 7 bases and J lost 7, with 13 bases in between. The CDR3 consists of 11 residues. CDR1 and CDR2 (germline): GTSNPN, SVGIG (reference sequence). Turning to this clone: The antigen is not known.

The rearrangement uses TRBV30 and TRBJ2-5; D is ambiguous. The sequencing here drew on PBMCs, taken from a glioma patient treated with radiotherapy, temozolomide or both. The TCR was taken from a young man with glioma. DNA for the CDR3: TGTGCCTCCCGGGCCCTGGGGACCCAGTACTTC. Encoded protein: CASRALGTQYF.